This T cell receptor beta chain came from a study of identical twins. On this clonotype: What it binds is unknown.

V was cut by 0 bases and J by 4 bases, with 12 bases left in between. Per germline, CDR1 DFQATT and CDR2 SNEGSKA (reference sequence). The CDR3 runs 15 residues. Study-level findings and limits: The study reached conclusions through statistical analysis that was cross-sectional, not following the same donors. While abundant cord blood beta clonotypes carried fewer insertions, memory repertoires showed no such pattern. Out-of-frame alpha sequences shared by twins showed excess low generation probability.

TCRdb called the 5' RACE reads again in MiXCR, with one record for every CDR3 protein. Of 700,000 to 950,000 distinct CDR3 sequences in the sample, more than 9% were seen once. The sample was also linked to a second study, of yellow fever vaccine responses in identical twins.

The origin of this receptor is a woman in her late teens or twenties in good health. The chain recombines TRBV20-1 with TRBJ1-4; a weak D match, TRBD1 (5 bases). What was sequenced was PBMCs. The CDR3 sequence is CSARDPRGDNEKLFF. The CDR3 bases are TGCAGTGCTAGAGATCCAAGGGGAGATAATGAAAAACTGTTTTTT.